The TCR beta chain described here comes from a study of T cell responses to AZD1222 COVID-19 vaccine (dated by TCRdb to the early 2020s). For context, the study as a whole: TCR sequencing covered 230 or so trial participants: about 210 given two doses of AZD1222 and 26 given two doses of MenACWY control vaccine. Enrollment into the trials was organized by age into subgroups of 18-55, 56-69 and 70-plus years, and those subgroups contained roughly 160, 29 and 62 TCR-sequenced participants, respectively. Broader findings and caveats from the paper: Because no day 14 peak-response samples were available, repertoires were characterized only after the peak T cell response. The 56-69-year group was small, and its depth increase did not reach significance, likely because of low power. Spike-specific TCR breadth and depth rose significantly after two AZD1222 doses compared with day 0 and with MenACWY recipients. Participants were mostly white British and included more females than males, and it was suggested by the authors that clonal diversity may have been underestimated. Reportedly, almost half of the unique spike-specific TCRs recognized epitopes lying outside the regions that are mutated in the B.1.351 and B.1.1.7 variants. The whole spike protein was spanned by vaccine-associated CD4 TCRs, and dominant responses were seen in regions 160-218 and 743-854. Conclusions about previously exposed vaccinees were limited because only six or seven AZD1222 recipients were SARS-CoV-2 seropositive at baseline.

The sample's time point label, in plain terms: about 28 days (+/-7) after the second vaccine dose. AZD1222 recipients whose second dose came at about 4 weeks and those whose second dose came at about 12 weeks were combined into one group, since spike-specific TCR depth and breadth did not differ between the two schedules. Samples from vaccinated people were obtained from the UK trials COV001 and COV002, which included a single-blind randomized controlled phase 2/3 trial of AZD1222 (ChAdOx1 nCoV-19) in healthy adults. Trial participant PBMC samples were collected at day 0 and day 28 after the second dose for TCRbeta chain sequencing. The CDR3 regions of human TCRbeta chains were subjected to immunosequencing. The paper's processing steps were these. Repertoire TCRs were matched against a reference library of SARS-CoV-2-specific TCRs generated with the MIRA antigen-specificity platform. Breadth was defined as the fraction of unique TCRs that were SARS-CoV-2-associated, and depth was defined as the fraction of total T cells that were SARS-CoV-2-associated. Using the MIRA data, each spike-specific TCR was assigned both to the spike region to which the TCR was reactive and to a CD4 or CD8 class. Log10-transformed breadth and depth values were compared by one-way ANOVA with Sidak's multiple comparisons tests. TCRdb mirrors the immuneACCESS table, restricted to in-frame sequences. Some clones are absent from its copies; in checked studies, under half trace to an unresolved V gene, and the reason for the others is unknown. The V and J calls and clone size come from that table; D and trimming were worked out from the DNA. The sample table lists some 120,000 clones, 75% to 90% of them with a count of one. Together, the top ten hold approximately 4.7% of the sample.

V lost 0 bases and J lost 3 bases, and the count of bases not matched to a germline gene is 3. The CDR3, cysteine through phenylalanine, is 15 amino acids long. Only the CDR3 portion is preserved as DNA: 45 bases, with reading frame beginning at the first base. Per the germline V gene, KGHDR is the CDR1 and SFDVKD is the CDR2. On this clone: Its antigen is unknown. No clone much larger than this one lies a single base away; base qualities are absent.

This clonotype was sampled from an adult who received the AZD1222 COVID-19 vaccine. This chain is built from TRBV24-1 and TRBJ2-5, and 7 junction bases match TRBD2. The sample was peripheral blood, taken 28 days after the second AZD1222 dose. The CDR3 reads CATSDLSGGKETQYF. The nucleotide sequence is TGTGCCACCAGTGATTTGTCGGGGGGAAAAGAGACCCAGTACTTC.